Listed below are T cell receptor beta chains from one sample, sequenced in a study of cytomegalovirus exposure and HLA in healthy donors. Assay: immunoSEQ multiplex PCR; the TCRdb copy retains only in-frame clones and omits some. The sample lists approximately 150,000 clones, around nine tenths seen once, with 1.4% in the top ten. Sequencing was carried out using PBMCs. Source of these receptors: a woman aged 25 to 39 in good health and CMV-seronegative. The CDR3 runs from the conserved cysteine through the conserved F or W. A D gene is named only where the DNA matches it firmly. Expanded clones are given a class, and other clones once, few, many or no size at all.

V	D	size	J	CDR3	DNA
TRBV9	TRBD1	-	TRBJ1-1	CASSAVDRAFHEAFF	TGTGCCAGCAGCGCGGTGGACAGGGCCTTCCATGAAGCTTTCTTT
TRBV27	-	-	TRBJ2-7	CASSLSSGTYEQYF	TGTGCCAGCAGTTTATCTAGCGGCACCTACGAGCAGTACTTC
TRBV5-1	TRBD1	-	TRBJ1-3	CASSTGQGTAGNTIYF	TGCGCCAGCAGCACTGGACAGGGGACGGCTGGAAACACCATATATTTT
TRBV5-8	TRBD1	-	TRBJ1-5	CASSLTGGLGAIQPQHF	TGTGCCAGCAGCTTGACAGGGGGGCTAGGGGCGATTCAGCCCCAGCATTTT
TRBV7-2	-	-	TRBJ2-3	CASSLLAISTDTQYF	TGTGCCAGCAGCTTACTAGCGATAAGCACAGATACGCAGTATTTT
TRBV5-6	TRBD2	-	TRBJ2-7	CASSPGLAGTSSYEQYF	TGTGCCAGCAGCCCGGGACTAGCGGGGACAAGCTCCTACGAGCAGTACTTC
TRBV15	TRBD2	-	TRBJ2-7	CATSRDSGTIPDEQYF	TGTGCCACCAGCAGAGATAGCGGGACTATACCCGACGAGCAGTACTTC
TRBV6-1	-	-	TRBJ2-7	CASSDQRGGGFPYEQYF	TGTGCCAGCAGTGACCAACGAGGGGGGGGATTTCCCTACGAGCAGTACTTC
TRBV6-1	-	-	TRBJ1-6	CASSDEHTSSYNSPLHF	TGTGCCAGCAGTGATGAGCATACCTCCTCTTATAATTCACCCCTCCACTTT
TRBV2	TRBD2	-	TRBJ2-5	CASSPLAVIEETQYF	TGTGCCAGCAGCCCACTAGCGGTCATAGAAGAGACCCAGTACTTC
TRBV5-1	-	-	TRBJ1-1	CASSLGGTPMNTEAFF	TGCGCCAGCAGCTTGGGAGGGACACCCATGAACACTGAAGCTTTCTTT
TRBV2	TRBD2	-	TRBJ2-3	CASSEQAGGLTDTQYF	TGTGCCAGCAGTGAACAAGCGGGGGGGCTCACAGATACGCAGTATTTT
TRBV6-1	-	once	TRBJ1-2	CASEQYGYTF	TGTGCCAGCGAACAATATGGCTACACCTTC
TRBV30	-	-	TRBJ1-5	CAWNRGLDQPQHF	TGTGCCTGGAACCGGGGATTAGATCAGCCCCAGCATTTT
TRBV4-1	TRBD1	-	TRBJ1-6	CASSQGQGPDSPLHF	TGCGCCAGCAGCCAAGGACAGGGACCCGATTCACCCCTCCACTTT
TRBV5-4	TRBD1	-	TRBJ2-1	CASSLALGQGVSEQFF	TGTGCCAGCAGCTTGGCCCTGGGACAGGGGGTAAGTGAGCAGTTCTTC
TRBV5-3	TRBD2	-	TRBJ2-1	CARRGTSGAYTNNEQFF	TGTGCCAGAAGGGGGACTAGCGGGGCCTACACTAACAATGAGCAGTTCTTC
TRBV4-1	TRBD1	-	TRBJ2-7	CASSQRSRDRGNYEQYF	TGCGCCAGCAGCCAACGCTCCCGGGACAGGGGAAACTACGAGCAGTACTTC
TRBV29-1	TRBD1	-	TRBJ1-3	CSVEGQGRNTIYF	TGCAGCGTTGAAGGACAGGGTCGAAACACCATATATTTT
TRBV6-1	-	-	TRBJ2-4	CAIRDTGPNIQYF	TGTGCCATCAGGGACACGGGTCCTAACATTCAGTACTTC
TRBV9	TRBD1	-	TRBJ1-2	CASSARGTGSYGYTF	TGTGCCAGCAGCGCCCGAGGGACAGGGAGCTATGGCTACACCTTC
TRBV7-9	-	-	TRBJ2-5	CASSSVQQETQYF	TGTGCCAGCAGCTCGGTCCAACAAGAGACCCAGTACTTC
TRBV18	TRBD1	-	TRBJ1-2	CASSLQGDYGYTF	TGTGCCAGCTCACTGCAGGGGGACTATGGCTACACCTTC
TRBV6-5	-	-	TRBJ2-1	CASSSQSSSYNEQFF	TGTGCCAGCAGTTCTCAATCTAGCTCCTACAATGAGCAGTTCTTC
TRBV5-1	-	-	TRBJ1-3	CASSLVGGRDTIGNTIYF	TGCGCCAGCAGCTTGGTTGGGGGCAGGGACACAATCGGAAACACCATATATTTT
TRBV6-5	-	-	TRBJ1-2	CASRPQTASWGYTF	TGTGCCAGCAGGCCACAGACAGCTTCTTGGGGCTACACCTTC
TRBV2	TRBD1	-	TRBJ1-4	CASSELGNRGEKLFF	TGTGCCAGCAGTGAATTGGGGAACAGGGGAGAAAAACTGTTTTTT
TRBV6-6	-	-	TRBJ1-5	CASTENVGGNQPQHF	TGTGCCAGCACCGAAAACGTGGGGGGGAATCAGCCCCAGCATTTT
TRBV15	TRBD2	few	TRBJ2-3	CATSRERGNTDTQYF	TGTGCCACCAGCAGGGAGCGGGGGAACACAGATACGCAGTATTTT
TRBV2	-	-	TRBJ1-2	CASSEGRAVDYGYTF	TGTGCCAGCAGTGAAGGCCGCGCTGTGGACTATGGCTACACCTTC
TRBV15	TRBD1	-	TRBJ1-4	CATSPRDRHNEKLFF	TGTGCCACCAGCCCGCGGGACAGACATAATGAAAAACTGTTTTTT
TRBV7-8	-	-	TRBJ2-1	CASTPFGLRPYNEQFF	TGTGCCAGCACCCCGTTTGGGCTACGCCCCTACAATGAGCAGTTCTTC
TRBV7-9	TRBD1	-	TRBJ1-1	CASSLTAGGMNTEAFF	TGTGCCAGCAGCTTAACGGCAGGGGGCATGAACACTGAAGCTTTCTTT
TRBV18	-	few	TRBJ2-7	CASSPGVTGRSYEQYF	TGTGCCAGCTCACCGGGTGTGACAGGAAGATCCTACGAGCAGTACTTC
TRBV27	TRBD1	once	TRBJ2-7	CASSQTGGWSYEQYF	TGTGCCAGCAGTCAGACAGGGGGGTGGTCCTACGAGCAGTACTTC
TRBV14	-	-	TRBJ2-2	CASSQVQGSYTGELFF	TGTGCCAGCAGCCAAGTACAGGGATCATACACCGGGGAGCTGTTTTTT
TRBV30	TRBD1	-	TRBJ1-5	CASTRQGSGNQPQHF	TGTGCCTCCACAAGACAGGGTTCGGGCAATCAGCCCCAGCATTTT
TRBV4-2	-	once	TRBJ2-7	CASSPDAGVQYEQYF	TGTGCCAGCAGCCCCGACGCCGGGGTACAGTACGAGCAGTACTTC
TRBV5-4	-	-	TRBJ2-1	CASSRGLGYNEQFF	TGTGCCAGCAGCCGGGGACTGGGGTACAATGAGCAGTTCTTC
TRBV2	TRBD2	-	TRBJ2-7	CASSGVAGGFDEQYF	TGTGCCAGCAGTGGGGTAGCGGGGGGTTTTGACGAGCAGTACTTC
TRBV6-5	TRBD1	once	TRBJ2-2	CASRWTGESGELFF	TGTGCCAGCCGTTGGACAGGAGAATCCGGGGAGCTGTTTTTT
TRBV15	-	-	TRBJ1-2	CATSRVKRSTTAFF	TGTGCCACCAGCAGAGTTAAGCGGAGCACAACCGCTTTCTTC
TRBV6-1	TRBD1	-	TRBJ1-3	CASSDETGTSGNTIYF	TGTGCCAGCAGTGATGAGACAGGGACCTCTGGAAACACCATATATTTT
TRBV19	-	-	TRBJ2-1	CASSMRINEQFF	TGTGCCAGTAGTATGCGGATCAATGAGCAGTTCTTC
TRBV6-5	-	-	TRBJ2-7	CASRDTGFYEQYF	TGTGCCAGCAGAGACACAGGGTTCTACGAGCAGTACTTC
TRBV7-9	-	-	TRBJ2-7	CASSQLATYEQYF	TGTGCCAGCAGCCAACTCGCAACCTACGAGCAGTACTTC
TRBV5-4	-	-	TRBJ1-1	CASSLMVNMNTEAFF	TGTGCCAGCAGCTTAATGGTGAACATGAACACTGAAGCTTTCTTT
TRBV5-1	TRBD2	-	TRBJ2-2	CASSPGGFTSGGLYTGELFF	TGCGCCAGCAGCCCAGGGGGGTTCACTAGCGGGGGCCTTTACACCGGGGAGCTGTTTTTT
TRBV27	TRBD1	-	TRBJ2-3	CASSLFGQGGLDTQYF	TGTGCCAGCAGTTTATTCGGACAGGGTGGGTTGGATACGCAGTATTTT
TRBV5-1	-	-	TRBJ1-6	CASSFDSLSPLHF	TGCGCCAGCAGCTTCGACAGTCTTTCCCCCCTCCACTTT
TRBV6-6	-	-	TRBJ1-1	CASSAGNTEAFF	TGTGCCAGCAGCGCAGGGAACACTGAAGCTTTCTTT
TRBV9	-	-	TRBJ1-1	CASSVGRGTEAFF	TGTGCCAGCAGCGTAGGCAGGGGTACTGAAGCTTTCTTT
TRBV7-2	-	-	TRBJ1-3	CASSLLMAGSGNTIYF	TGTGCCAGCAGCTTACTAATGGCAGGATCTGGAAACACCATATATTTT
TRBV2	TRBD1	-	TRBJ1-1	CASKPRTGGGNTEAFF	TGTGCCAGCAAGCCTCGGACAGGGGGCGGGAACACTGAAGCTTTCTTT
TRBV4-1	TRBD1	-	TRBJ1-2	CASSQGWTGGSYGYTF	TGCGCCAGCAGCCAAGGATGGACAGGGGGTAGCTATGGCTACACCTTC
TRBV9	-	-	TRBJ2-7	CASSVAGDWAYEQYF	TGTGCCAGCAGCGTAGCGGGGGATTGGGCCTACGAGCAGTACTTC
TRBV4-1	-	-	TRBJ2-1	CASSLRQDSSYNEQFF	TGCGCCAGCAGCCTACGACAGGACAGCTCCTACAATGAGCAGTTCTTC
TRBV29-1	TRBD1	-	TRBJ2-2	CSVVSVGRGRPGELFF	TGCAGCGTTGTTTCGGTGGGCAGGGGGCGACCCGGGGAGCTGTTTTTT
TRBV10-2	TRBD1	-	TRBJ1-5	CASSESTGRGLNQPQHF	TGCGCCAGCAGTGAGTCGACGGGCAGGGGGCTCAATCAGCCCCAGCATTTT
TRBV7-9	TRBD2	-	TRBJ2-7	CASSSPPGLGSYEQYF	TGTGCCAGCAGCTCCCCACCGGGACTAGGATCCTACGAGCAGTACTTC